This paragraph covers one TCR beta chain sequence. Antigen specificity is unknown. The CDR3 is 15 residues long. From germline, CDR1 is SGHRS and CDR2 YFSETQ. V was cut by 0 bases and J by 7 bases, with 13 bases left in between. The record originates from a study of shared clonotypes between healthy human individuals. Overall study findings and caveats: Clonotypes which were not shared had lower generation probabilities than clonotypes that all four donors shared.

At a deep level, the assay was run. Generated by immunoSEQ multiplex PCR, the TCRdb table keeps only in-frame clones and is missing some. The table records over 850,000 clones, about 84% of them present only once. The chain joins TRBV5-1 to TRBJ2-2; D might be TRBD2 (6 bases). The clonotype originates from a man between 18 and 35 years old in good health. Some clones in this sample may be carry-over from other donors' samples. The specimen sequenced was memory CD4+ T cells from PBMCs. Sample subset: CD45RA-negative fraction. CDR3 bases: TGCGCCAGCAGCTTGGGTAGCGGTCTAGGCGGGGAGCTGTTTTTT. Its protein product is CASSLGSGLGGELFF. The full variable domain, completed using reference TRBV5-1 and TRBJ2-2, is KAGVTQTPRYLIKTRGQQVTLSCSPISGHRSVSWYQQTPGQGLQFLFEYFSETQRNKGNFPGRFSGRQFSNSRSEMNVSTLELGDSALYLCASSLGSGLGGELFFGEGSRLTVL.